These T cell receptor beta chains were read from a single sample in a study of OX40 agonist ivuxolimab in advanced cancers. The table came from immunoSEQ multiplex PCR; TCRdb's copy has only in-frame clones and leaves some out. Of under 70,000 clones in the sample, just over 85% were seen once. This material consisted of CD4+ or CD8+ T cells sorted from blood, taken in a trial of the OX40 agonist ivuxolimab. The receptors were sampled from an adult with an advanced solid tumor such as melanoma, head and neck, liver or kidney cancer. The conserved cysteine and the conserved F or W are not part of the CDR3 here. The D gene is left open where the match is weak. Clone size, where shown, is once, few, many, or a class for clones that have expanded.

j_call: TRBJ2-5
clone_size: .
v_call: TRBV5-1
d_call: TRBD2
cdr3_aa: ASRVAGVETQY

j_call: TRBJ1-4
clone_size: once
v_call: TRBV7-9
d_call: .
cdr3_aa: ASSRRSGGEKLF

j_call: TRBJ1-5
clone_size: .
v_call: TRBV11-2
d_call: .
cdr3_aa: ASSLSQVGPNQPQH

j_call: TRBJ2-1
clone_size: .
v_call: TRBV19
d_call: .
cdr3_aa: ASNQVASVNNEQF

j_call: TRBJ2-5
clone_size: .
v_call: TRBV4-1
d_call: TRBD2
cdr3_aa: ASSPRTSERETQY

j_call: TRBJ2-3
clone_size: once
v_call: TRBV6-1
d_call: .
cdr3_aa: ASSGFGIRTDTQY

j_call: TRBJ1-2
clone_size: .
v_call: TRBV28
d_call: .
cdr3_aa: ASSLRESYT

j_call: TRBJ1-2
clone_size: .
v_call: TRBV6-1
d_call: TRBD1
cdr3_aa: ASRERTGISYT

j_call: TRBJ2-1
clone_size: few
v_call: TRBV2
d_call: .
cdr3_aa: ASSVQGYNEQF

j_call: TRBJ2-1
clone_size: .
v_call: TRBV28
d_call: TRBD2
cdr3_aa: ASSSLAEQF

j_call: TRBJ2-4
clone_size: .
v_call: TRBV6-1
d_call: .
cdr3_aa: ASSAGVWDIQY

j_call: TRBJ2-2
clone_size: .
v_call: TRBV9
d_call: .
cdr3_aa: ASSVVDFTGELF

j_call: TRBJ2-3
clone_size: .
v_call: TRBV6-5
d_call: TRBD1
cdr3_aa: ASSLRQGNTDTQY

j_call: TRBJ2-7
clone_size: .
v_call: TRBV18
d_call: .
cdr3_aa: ASSPLREASYEQY

j_call: TRBJ2-7
clone_size: once
v_call: TRBV5-6
d_call: TRBD2
cdr3_aa: ASSRVLAGAPHEQY

j_call: TRBJ1-2
clone_size: .
v_call: TRBV2
d_call: TRBD1
cdr3_aa: ASRGTGPANGYT

j_call: TRBJ2-2
clone_size: .
v_call: TRBV5-6
d_call: .
cdr3_aa: ASSLWGLNTGELF

j_call: TRBJ2-2
clone_size: once
v_call: TRBV18
d_call: .
cdr3_aa: ASSPDTNTGELF

j_call: TRBJ1-1
clone_size: .
v_call: TRBV18
d_call: .
cdr3_aa: ASSPGQHTEAF

j_call: TRBJ1-1
clone_size: .
v_call: TRBV5-5
d_call: TRBD1
cdr3_aa: ASSSRTGIAEAF

j_call: TRBJ2-7
clone_size: .
v_call: TRBV28
d_call: .
cdr3_aa: ASSLFPGTSYEQY

j_call: TRBJ2-3
clone_size: once
v_call: TRBV30
d_call: .
cdr3_aa: AWSAGVADSTDTQY

j_call: TRBJ1-3
clone_size: .
v_call: TRBV6-1
d_call: TRBD1
cdr3_aa: ASSRDRGSGNTIY

j_call: TRBJ1-2
clone_size: .
v_call: TRBV2
d_call: TRBD1
cdr3_aa: ASGTGSYGYT

j_call: TRBJ2-2
clone_size: .
v_call: TRBV6-5
d_call: .
cdr3_aa: ASKALQGNTGELF

j_call: TRBJ1-1
clone_size: .
v_call: TRBV19
d_call: .
cdr3_aa: ASSAGLNTEAF

j_call: TRBJ1-2
clone_size: .
v_call: TRBV9
d_call: .
cdr3_aa: ASSVGNPSGGYT

j_call: TRBJ2-1
clone_size: once
v_call: TRBV5-6
d_call: TRBD2
cdr3_aa: ASSLEGGRAYNEQF

j_call: TRBJ1-4
clone_size: .
v_call: TRBV19
d_call: TRBD1
cdr3_aa: ASSLGQGAVF

j_call: TRBJ2-3
clone_size: once
v_call: TRBV5-4
d_call: .
cdr3_aa: ASSAALSRDTQY

j_call: TRBJ2-1
clone_size: .
v_call: TRBV5-1
d_call: TRBD2
cdr3_aa: ASSPTGTSGRVGEQF

j_call: TRBJ1-3
clone_size: .
v_call: TRBV23-1
d_call: .
cdr3_aa: ASRGVKYRNTIY

j_call: TRBJ1-2
clone_size: few
v_call: TRBV7-2
d_call: .
cdr3_aa: ASSSPKGSYGYT

j_call: TRBJ1-1
clone_size: .
v_call: TRBV11-2
d_call: .
cdr3_aa: ASSFTYTEAF

j_call: TRBJ1-2
clone_size: once
v_call: TRBV18
d_call: .
cdr3_aa: ASSPPLTFQVHT

j_call: TRBJ2-1
clone_size: .
v_call: TRBV5-5
d_call: .
cdr3_aa: ASSKGLSSSYNEQF

j_call: TRBJ1-2
clone_size: once
v_call: TRBV7-9
d_call: TRBD1
cdr3_aa: ASRPGTGDYGYT